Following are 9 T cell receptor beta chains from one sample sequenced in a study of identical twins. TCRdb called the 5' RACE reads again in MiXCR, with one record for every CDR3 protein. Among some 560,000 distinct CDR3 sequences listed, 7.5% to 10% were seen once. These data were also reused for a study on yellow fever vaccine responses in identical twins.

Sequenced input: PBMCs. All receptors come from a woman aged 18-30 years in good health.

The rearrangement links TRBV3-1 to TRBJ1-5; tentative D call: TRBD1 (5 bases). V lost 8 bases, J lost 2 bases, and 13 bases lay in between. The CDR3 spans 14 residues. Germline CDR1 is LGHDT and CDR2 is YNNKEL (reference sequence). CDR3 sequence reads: CASPPGGGNQPQHF. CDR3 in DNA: TGTGCCAGCCCCCCGGGGGGAGGCAATCAGCCCCAGCATTTT.

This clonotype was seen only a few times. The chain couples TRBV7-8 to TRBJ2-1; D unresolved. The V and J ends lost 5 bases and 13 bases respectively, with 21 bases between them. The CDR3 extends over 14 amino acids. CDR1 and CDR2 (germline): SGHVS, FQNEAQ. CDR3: CASSPAETKPVQFF. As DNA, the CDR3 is TGTGCCAGCAGCCCCGCGGAAACGAAGCCTGTCCAGTTCTTC.

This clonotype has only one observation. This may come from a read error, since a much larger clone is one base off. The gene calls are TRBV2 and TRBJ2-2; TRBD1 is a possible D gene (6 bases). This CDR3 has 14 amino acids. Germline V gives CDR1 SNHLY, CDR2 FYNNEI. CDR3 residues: CASSDNRATGELIF. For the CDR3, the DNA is TGTGCCAGCAGTGATAACAGGGCGACCGGGGAGCTGATTTTT.

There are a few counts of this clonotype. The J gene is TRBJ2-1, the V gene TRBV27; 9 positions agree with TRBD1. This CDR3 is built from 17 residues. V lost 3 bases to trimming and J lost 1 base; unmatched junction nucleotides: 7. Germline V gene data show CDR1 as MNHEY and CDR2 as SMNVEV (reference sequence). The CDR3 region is CASSFPTGTGSYNEQFF. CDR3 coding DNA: TGTGCCAGCAGTTTTCCAACCGGGACAGGGTCCTACAATGAGCAGTTCTTC.

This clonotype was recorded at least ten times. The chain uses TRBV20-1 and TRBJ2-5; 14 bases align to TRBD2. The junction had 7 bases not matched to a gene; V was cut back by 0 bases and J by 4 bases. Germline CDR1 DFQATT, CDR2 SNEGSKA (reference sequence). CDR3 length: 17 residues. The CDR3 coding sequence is TGCAGTGCTAGAGATAGACTAGCGGGGGGGCGGGGAGAGACCCAGTACTTC. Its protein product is CSARDRLAGGRGETQYF.

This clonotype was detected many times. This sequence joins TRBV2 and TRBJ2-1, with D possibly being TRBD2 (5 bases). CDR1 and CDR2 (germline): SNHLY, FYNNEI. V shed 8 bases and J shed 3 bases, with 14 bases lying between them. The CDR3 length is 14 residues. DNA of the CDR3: TGTGCCAGCCAACCACATGACTACTACAATGAGCAGTTCTTC. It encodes CASQPHDYYNEQFF.

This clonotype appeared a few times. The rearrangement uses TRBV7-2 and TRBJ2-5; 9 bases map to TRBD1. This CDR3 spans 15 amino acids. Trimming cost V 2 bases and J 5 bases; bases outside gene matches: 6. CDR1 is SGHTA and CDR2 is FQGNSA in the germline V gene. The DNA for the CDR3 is TGTGCCAGCAGCTTACTGGGACAGGGTACGGAGACCCAGTACTTC. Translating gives CASSLLGQGTETQYF.

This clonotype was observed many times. For the CDR3, the DNA is TGTGCCAGCAGTTACTCGATAACGGGTAACACCGGGGAGCTGTTTTTT. Translated: CASSYSITGNTGELFF. This chain joins TRBV6-5 and TRBJ2-2; D is undetermined. Per the germline V gene, CDR1 is MNHEY and CDR2 is SVGAGI. Between the trimmed V and J ends, which lost 0 bases and 2 bases, there was a span of 10 bases. The CDR3 sequence is 16 residues long.

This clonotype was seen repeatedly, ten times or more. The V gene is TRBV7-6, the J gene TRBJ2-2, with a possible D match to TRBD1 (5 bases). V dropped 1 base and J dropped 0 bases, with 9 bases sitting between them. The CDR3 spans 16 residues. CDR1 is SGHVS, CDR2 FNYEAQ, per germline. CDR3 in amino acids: CASSLVARANTGELFF. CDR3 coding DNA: TGTGCCAGCAGCTTAGTCGCCAGGGCGAACACCGGGGAGCTGTTTTTT.